This entry lists 21 T cell receptor beta chains sequenced from one sample in a study of metastatic and nonmetastatic thyroid tumors. TCRdb re-clonotyped the PCR reads through MiXCR. The sample holds tens of thousands of clones, about 17% seen once. Each patient went into thyroid surgery without having received any treatment. Sequencing was carried out using blood. Receptor source: a female donor with papillary thyroid cancer or a benign thyroid nodule (not recorded which). Some clones in this sample may be carry-over from other donors' samples.

This clone was detected ten times or more. The rearrangement uses TRBV7-2 and TRBJ2-7; D remains ambiguous. The CDR3 is 12 amino acids. Trimming cost V 5 bases and J 6 bases, with 11 bases left between them. Germline loops: CDR1 SGHTA, CDR2 FQGNSA. This CDR3 is CASSPFLSEQYF. CDR3 DNA: TGTGCCAGCAGCCCTTTTCTTTCCGAGCAGTACTTC.

This clone was detected ten times or more. Within the sample, other DNA sequences also encode this same CDR3. The CDR3 region has the DNA TGTGCCAGCAGCTTTTCCCGGGGTTCGGATGAGCAGTTCTTC. This translates into CASSFSRGSDEQFF. The chain employs TRBV7-6 and TRBJ2-1, with D perhaps matching TRBD2 (5 bases). V shed 3 bases and J shed 8 bases, with 14 bases lying between them. This CDR3 spans 14 amino acids. From germline, CDR1 is SGHVS and CDR2 FNYEAQ.

This clone was recorded at least ten times. The chain links TRBV18 to TRBJ2-3; D not resolved. This CDR3 is built from 12 residues. Per the germline V gene, CDR1 is KGHSH and CDR2 is LQKENI. The ends were cut back, 3 bases at V and 4 bases at J, with 5 bases in the middle. DNA for the CDR3: TGTGCCAGCTCACCGTCAGCAGATACGCAGTATTTT. Its translation: CASSPSADTQYF.

This clone was detected ten times or more. The V gene is TRBV24-1, the J gene TRBJ2-3, with 13 bases identical to TRBD2. The CDR3 loop spans 17 amino acids. The trim removed 8 bases at V and 2 bases at J, leaving 9 bases unmatched. Germline V lookup: CDR1 KGHDR, CDR2 SFDVKD. This chain's CDR3 is CATMSRTSGSATDTQYF. CDR3 nucleotide sequence: TGTGCCACCATGTCCCGGACTAGCGGGAGCGCCACAGATACGCAGTATTTT.

There are many counts of this clone. V usage is TRBV11-2 and J usage is TRBJ2-7; D might be TRBD1 (6 bases). The CDR3 consists of 14 residues. Trimming removed 2 bases from V and 1 base from J, with 9 bases in between. The V gene's germline CDR1 is SGHAT and CDR2 FQNNGV. CDR3 sequence reads: CASSLWTESYEQYF. CDR3 in DNA: TGTGCCAGCAGCTTATGGACAGAGTCCTACGAGCAGTACTTC.

Many counts were recorded for this clone. The chain has TRBV19 and TRBJ2-3; D not resolved. From germline, CDR1 is LNHDA and CDR2 SQIVND (reference sequence). The CDR3 totals 8 residues. V lost 7 bases and J 9 bases, leaving 2 bases between the germline ends. The CDR3 DNA follows: TGTGCCAGTAAGACGCAGTATTTT. This sequence encodes CASKTQYF.

This clone was detected many times. This chain connects TRBV19 to TRBJ1-4, with 7 nucleotides matching TRBD1. V lost 11 bases to trimming and J lost 6 bases; unmatched junction nucleotides: 9. The germline gives CDR1 LNHDA, CDR2 SQIVND (reference sequence). The CDR3 spans 13 residues. The CDR3 nucleotides are TGTGCCGTGGGAGGGGACAGAGATGAAAAACTGTTTTTT. It is translated as CAVGGDRDEKLFF.

This clone was picked up a small number of times. Given a much more abundant clone one base away, this may be a read error. The V gene is TRBV20-1, the J gene TRBJ1-1; D is uncertain. The V gene lost 6 bases and the J gene lost 4 bases, with 12 bases spanning the gap. The CDR3 runs 12 residues. Germline loops: CDR1 DFQATT, CDR2 SNEGSKA (reference sequence). The CDR3 reads CSAYPWSTEAFF. CDR3 DNA sequence: TGCAGTGCATACCCGTGGAGCACTGAAGCTTTCTTT.

For this clone: This clone may be a read error of a much larger clone one base away. V usage is TRBV19 and J usage is TRBJ2-1, with unresolved D. The V end lost 3 bases, the J end lost 10 bases, and 16 bases lay between the germline ends. Germline CDR1 and CDR2: LNHDA and SQIVND (reference sequence). This CDR3 has 14 residues. CDR3 nucleotides: TGTGCCAGTAGTATTGTGTCAGGCCTTCGGGAGCAGTTCTTC. This translates into CASSIVSGLREQFF.

This clone was found many times. The chain employs TRBV6-1 and TRBJ2-4; 8 nucleotides agree with TRBD2. Germline V gene lookup returns CDR1 MNHNS and CDR2 SASEGT. The CDR3 loop spans 13 amino acids. Germline trimming cut 6 bases from V and 8 bases from J; bases unmatched to any gene: 6. CDR3: CASSPGLEDIQYF. The CDR3 DNA reads TGTGCCAGCAGCCCGGGACTAGAGGACATTCAGTACTTC.

This clone appeared a few times. The chain carries TRBV5-4 and TRBJ2-2, with D unresolved. The CDR3 runs 14 residues. CDR1 and CDR2 (germline): SGHNT, YYREEE (reference sequence). The V end lost 0 bases, the J end lost 3 bases, and 6 bases lay between the germline ends. The chain's CDR3 is CASSLESYTGELFF. The CDR3 region has the DNA TGTGCCAGCAGCTTGGAGTCCTACACCGGGGAGCTGTTTTTT.

This clone has at least ten counts. The genes are TRBV11-2 and TRBJ1-3; D is perhaps TRBD1 (5 bases). Germline CDR1 reads SGHAT; CDR2 reads FQNNGV. The CDR3 loop spans 16 amino acids. Trimming removed 0 bases from V and 0 bases from J, with 9 bases in between. CDR3 protein: CASSLEGTYSGNTIYF. Written as DNA, the CDR3 is TGTGCCAGCAGCTTAGAGGGGACCTACTCTGGAAACACCATATATTTT. Supplemented by reference TRBV11-2 and TRBJ1-3, the full variable domain reads EAGVAQSPRYKIIEKRQSVAFWCNPISGHATLYWYQQILGQGPKLLIQFQNNGVVDDSQLPKDRFSAERLKGVDSTLKIQPAKLEDSAVYLCASSLEGTYSGNTIYFGEGSWLTVV.

In this sample, this clone turned up many times. The chain links TRBV12-3 or TRBV12-4 to TRBJ1-2, with D possibly matching TRBD1 (6 bases). The CDR3 spans 14 residues. V lost 2 bases and J 4 bases, leaving 11 bases between the germline ends. CDR3 protein: CASSLMGQPYGYTF. CDR3 nucleotides: TGTGCCAGCAGTTTAATGGGACAACCCTATGGCTACACCTTC.

This clone occurred a few times. V is TRBV19 and J is TRBJ2-2, with a possible D match to TRBD2 (6 bases). V lost 9 bases and J 5 bases, leaving 16 bases between the germline ends. Germline V gene sequence: CDR1 LNHDA, CDR2 SQIVND (reference sequence). There are 14 residues in the CDR3. CDR3 sequence reads: CASAGWSGTGELFF. CDR3 coding DNA: TGTGCCAGCGCGGGGTGGTCGGGTACCGGGGAGCTGTTTTTT. Full variable domain (missing parts from reference TRBV19 and TRBJ2-2): DGGITQSPKYLFRKEGQNVTLSCEQNLNHDAMYWYRQDPGQGLRLIYYSQIVNDFQKGDIAEGYSVSREKKESFPLTVTSAQKNPTAFYLCASAGWSGTGELFFGEGSRLTVL.

This clone occurred a few times. This chain uses TRBV10-3 with TRBJ2-1, with unresolved D. The germline CDR1 and CDR2 sequences are ENHRY and SYGVKD. The CDR3 extends over 16 amino acids. Trimming cost V 0 bases and J 7 bases, with 16 bases left between them. The CDR3, as DNA: TGTGCCATCAGTGAGTCGCTAGAGCCTAATCGGAATGAGCAGTTCTTC. This gives the protein CAISESLEPNRNEQFF.

This clone was counted between two and nine times. The gene calls are TRBV10-3 and TRBJ2-6; D gene uncertain. The V gene lost 9 bases and the J gene lost 6 bases, with 15 bases spanning the gap. The germline V gene encodes CDR1 ENHRY and CDR2 SYGVKD. The CDR3 has 14 amino acids. The CDR3 nucleotides read TGTGCCATTTCATCCCTCCCTGTGGCCAACGTCCTGACTTTC. Its protein product is CAISSLPVANVLTF.

J is TRBJ2-5 and V is TRBV5-6, with 11 bases identical to TRBD2. The CDR3 covers 16 residues. CDR1 and CDR2 from the germline V gene are SGHDT and YYEEEE. V was clipped by 4 bases and J by 4 bases; unmatched bases: 9. This CDR3 is CASSPRLAGYGETQYF. The CDR3 coding sequence is TGTGCCAGCAGCCCACGACTAGCGGGGTACGGAGAGACCCAGTACTTC.

V usage is TRBV12-3 or TRBV12-4 and J usage is TRBJ1-2; D is unclear. The V end lost 5 bases, the J end lost 8 bases, and 9 bases lay between the germline ends. The CDR3 is made up of 11 amino acids. The CDR3 sequence: CASSGRGGYTF. CDR3 in DNA: TGTGCCAGCAGTGGAAGAGGGGGCTACACCTTC.

This clone was counted ten times or more. The J gene is TRBJ2-1, the V gene TRBV7-2, with 8 nucleotides matching TRBD2. The V segment lost 5 bases and the J segment 8 bases; nucleotides outside the gene matches: 11. The CDR3 runs 15 residues. Germline loops: CDR1 SGHTA, CDR2 FQGNSA. Here the CDR3 DNA reads TGTGCCAGCAGCCCCGAAGCGGGAGCGTGGGATGAGCAGTTCTTC. Its translation is CASSPEAGAWDEQFF. The whole variable domain, remainder taken from reference TRBV7-2 and TRBJ2-1, is GAGVSQSPSNKVTEKGKDVELRCDPISGHTALYWYRQSLGQGLEFLIYFQGNSAPDKSGLPSDRFSAERTGGSVSTLTIQRTQQEDSAVYLCASSPEAGAWDEQFFGPGTRLTVL.

Ten or more counts support this clone. At one of its ends the junction is not consistent with the germline gene, which may arise from a read error. The chain employs TRBV5-4 and TRBJ1-2; D is unclear. The CDR3 has 12 amino acids. Looked up from germline, CDR1 is SGHNT and CDR2 is YYREEE (reference sequence). In DNA form, the CDR3 reads TGTGCCAGCAGCTTACTGTCCTCACCCCCTCTCTTC. This encodes CASSLLSSPPLF.

This clone was recorded at least ten times. The J gene is TRBJ2-1, the V gene TRBV20-1; 11 positions agree with TRBD2. CDR3 length: 13 amino acids. In germline, CDR1 is DFQATT, CDR2 SNEGSKA (reference sequence). V dropped 1 base and J dropped 9; count of bases not matched to a gene: 2. CDR3 in amino acids: CSARGLAGTEQFF. The CDR3 DNA is TGCAGTGCTAGAGGACTAGCGGGAACTGAGCAGTTCTTC.